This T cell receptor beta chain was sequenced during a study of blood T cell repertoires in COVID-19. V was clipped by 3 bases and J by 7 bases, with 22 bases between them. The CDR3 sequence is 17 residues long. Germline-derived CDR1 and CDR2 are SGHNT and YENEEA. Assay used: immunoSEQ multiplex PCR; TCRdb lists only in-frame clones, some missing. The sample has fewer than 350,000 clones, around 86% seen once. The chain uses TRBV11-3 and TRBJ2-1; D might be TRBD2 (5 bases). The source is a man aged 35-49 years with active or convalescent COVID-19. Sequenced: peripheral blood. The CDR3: CASSLTKTRSPLNEQFF. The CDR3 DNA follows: TGTGCCAGCAGCTTGACCAAAACTAGATCCCCCCTGAATGAGCAGTTCTTC.